The 21 T cell receptor beta chains below come from one sample, sequenced in a study of blood T cell repertoires in COVID-19. The repertoire was sequenced with immunoSEQ multiplex PCR; TCRdb's copy has only in-frame clones and lacks some. This sample has approximately 380,000 clones, with 85% found just once. The sequenced sample consisted of peripheral blood. Receptors originate from a woman under 30 with acute or convalescent COVID-19.

The chain carries TRBV2 and TRBJ2-2, with 9 positions matching TRBD1. V shed 6 bases and J 4 bases; nucleotides not matched to a gene: 6. The CDR3 runs 15 residues. Germline V lookup: CDR1 SNHLY, CDR2 FYNNEI. In DNA form, the CDR3 reads TGTGCCAGCAGCAGAACAGGGGGCCGCACCGGGGAGCTGTTTTTT. It yields the protein CASSRTGGRTGELFF.

The chain employs TRBV5-5 and TRBJ2-1; 13 bases are shared with TRBD2. CDR1 is SGHKS and CDR2 is YYEKEE in the germline V gene (reference sequence). This CDR3 comprises 17 residues. V was pared by 6 bases and J by 5 bases, with 11 bases of the junction left unmatched. CDR3 coding DNA: TGTGCCAGCACCTGGACTAGCGGGAGTTTCCCCCACAATGAGCAGTTCTTC. Encoded protein: CASTWTSGSFPHNEQFF.

This chain connects TRBV19 to TRBJ2-1; D is undetermined. CDR3 length: 13 amino acids. CDR1 is LNHDA and CDR2 is SQIVND in the germline V gene (reference sequence). V shed 4 bases and J shed 4 bases, with 8 bases lying between them. CDR3 sequence: CASSNARYNEQFF. The CDR3 DNA reads as TGTGCCAGTAGTAACGCTAGGTACAATGAGCAGTTCTTC.

CDR3 nucleotide sequence: TGTGCCAGCAGCGTCAGCCAGCAGGGGGCCGGGGAGCTGTTTTTT. It translates to CASSVSQQGAGELFF. The chain employs TRBV9 and TRBJ2-2; 7 nucleotides agree with TRBD1. Germline-derived CDR1 and CDR2 are SGDLS and YYNGEE. With V trimmed by 2 bases and J by 6 bases, 7 bases remained unmatched. The CDR3 length is 15 residues.

The chain combines TRBV6-2 or TRBV6-3 with TRBJ1-4; possible D gene TRBD1, 5 bases. The CDR3 is 14 residues long. The V gene's germline CDR1 is MNHEY and CDR2 SVGEGT. Trimming left V 4 bases short and J 7 bases short, with 13 bases between. The CDR3 nucleotides are TGTGCCAGCAGTTCCCGCTGGGGGGGTGAAAAACTGTTTTTT. Translating it yields CASSSRWGGEKLFF.

This chain uses TRBV7-2 with TRBJ2-5; the match to TRBD2 covers 8 bases. Germline loops: CDR1 SGHTA, CDR2 FQGNSA. The ends lost 1 base at V and 5 bases at J; junction bases unmatched: 9. This CDR3 region has 16 residues. The CDR3 protein is CASSLETPSGYETQYF. The CDR3 DNA reads TGTGCCAGCAGCTTAGAAACGCCTAGCGGGTATGAGACCCAGTACTTC.

The chain employs TRBV5-1 and TRBJ1-4; 7 nucleotides line up with TRBD1. From germline, CDR1 is SGHRS and CDR2 YFSETQ. Unmatched junction bases numbered 12, after V lost 5 bases and J lost 11 bases. This CDR3 is built from 14 residues. CDR3 bases: TGCGCCAGCAGGCAGACAGGGACGGGCGGGAAACTGTTTTTT. Its translation: CASRQTGTGGKLFF.

The chain combines TRBV11-2 with TRBJ2-1; TRBD2 matches at 14 bases. The CDR3 consists of 17 residues. Germline CDR1 SGHAT, CDR2 FQNNGV. Trimming cost V 8 bases and J 4 bases; bases outside gene matches: 10. The CDR3 sequence is CASSTGTSGGPYNEQFF. CDR3 nucleotides: TGTGCCAGCTCCACCGGGACTAGCGGGGGCCCATACAATGAGCAGTTCTTC.

This chain joins TRBV6-2 or TRBV6-3 and TRBJ2-7; D is undetermined. Trimming shortened V by 4 bases and J by 0 bases, and 16 bases separated the two germline ends. This CDR3 has 16 amino acids. Germline assignment: CDR1 MNHEY and CDR2 SVGEGT. The CDR3 sequence is CASSSLEAEASYEQYF. The DNA of the CDR3 is TGTGCCAGCAGTTCCCTCGAGGCAGAGGCCTCCTACGAGCAGTACTTC.

This clone was counted once. The gene calls are TRBV6-5 and TRBJ1-1; D might be TRBD1 (6 bases). This CDR3 is 14 amino acids long. Germline CDR1 is MNHEY and CDR2 is SVGAGI. V shed 2 bases and J shed 5 bases, with 12 bases lying between them. The CDR3 region is CASSYSAGDTEAFF. The DNA of the CDR3 is TGTGCCAGCAGTTACAGTGCAGGGGATACTGAAGCTTTCTTT.

This chain connects TRBV6-5 to TRBJ2-7, with 9 bases that match TRBD1. Germline CDR1 is MNHEY and CDR2 is SVGAGI. Unmatched junction bases numbered 10, after V lost 11 bases and J lost 5 bases. This CDR3 is built from 13 residues. The CDR3 DNA sequence: TGTGCCGGCGCAACAGGGGGCAGGAACGAGCAGTACTTC. This codes for CAGATGGRNEQYF.

The CDR3 region is CSVEGPQASGSYNEQFF. The CDR3 bases are TGCAGCGTTGAAGGTCCTCAGGCTAGCGGATCCTACAATGAGCAGTTCTTC. This chain joins TRBV29-1 and TRBJ2-1; 7 nucleotides agree with TRBD2. Germline lookup yields CDR1 SQVTM and CDR2 ANQGSEA. The ends lost 1 base at V and 1 base at J; junction bases unmatched: 10. The CDR3 spans 17 residues.

The chain joins TRBV19 to TRBJ1-4; 7 nucleotides align to TRBD1. The ends lost 9 bases at V and 8 bases at J; junction bases unmatched: 9. Germline lookup yields CDR1 LNHDA and CDR2 SQIVND (reference sequence). The CDR3 is made up of 13 amino acids. This chain's CDR3 is CARDRCNGEKLFF. CDR3 nucleotides: TGTGCCAGGGACAGGTGCAATGGGGAAAAACTGTTTTTT.

The chain joins TRBV27 to TRBJ2-5, with 8 bases aligning to TRBD2. V dropped 2 bases and J dropped 5; count of bases not matched to a gene: 7. The CDR3 contains 15 residues. Germline-derived CDR1 and CDR2 are MNHEY and SMNVEV (reference sequence). Here the CDR3 reads CASSLDGRAWETQYF. Here the CDR3 DNA reads TGTGCCAGCAGTTTAGACGGGAGGGCCTGGGAGACCCAGTACTTC.

The V and J genes are TRBV4-1 and TRBJ2-7; TRBD2 matches at 8 bases. The CDR3 is 16 amino acids. With 1 base clipped from V and 7 bases from J, the junction kept 12 bases outside the gene matches. Germline V lookup: CDR1 MGHRA, CDR2 YSYEKL. The CDR3 protein is CASSQAAAGGAEEQYF. In nucleotides, the CDR3 is TGCGCCAGCAGCCAAGCGGCGGCCGGGGGGGCCGAAGAGCAGTACTTC.

V gene TRBV27 combines with J gene TRBJ2-4; 8 nucleotides agree with TRBD1. The germline V gene has CDR1 MNHEY and CDR2 SMNVEV (reference sequence). With 0 bases clipped from V and 9 bases from J, the junction kept 4 bases outside the gene matches. There are 14 residues in the CDR3. The CDR3 DNA sequence: TGTGCCAGCAGTTTATCGGGACAGGCTAGCATTCAGTACTTC. Translated: CASSLSGQASIQYF.

This sequence joins TRBV5-6 and TRBJ1-1; TRBD1 might be the D (5 bases). V was clipped by 4 bases and J by 0 bases, with 16 bases between them. This CDR3 is built from 16 residues. The germline CDR1 and CDR2 sequences are SGHDT and YYEEEE. The CDR3 sequence: CASSDGWGGMNTEAFF. In DNA form, the CDR3 reads TGTGCCAGCAGCGACGGATGGGGGGGAATGAACACTGAAGCTTTCTTT.

This clone was observed a few times. V usage is TRBV7-9 and J usage is TRBJ1-3; 8 positions match TRBD1. The length of the CDR3 is 18 residues. The germline gives CDR1 SEHNR, CDR2 FQNEAQ (reference sequence). After removal of 1 base from V and 3 bases from J, the junction contained 11 bases not matched to a gene. CDR3 amino acids: CASSLGGSQGASGNTIYF. Written as DNA, the CDR3 is TGTGCCAGCAGCTTAGGAGGGTCTCAGGGGGCTAGTGGAAACACCATATATTTT.

The gene calls are TRBV15 and TRBJ2-7; D is ambiguous. The CDR3 consists of 14 residues. The germline V gene has CDR1 LNHNV and CDR2 YYDKDF (reference sequence). Trimming removed 5 bases from V and 0 bases from J, with 11 bases in between. CDR3 DNA sequence: TGTGCCACCAGCCTCACACTACTCTCCTACGAGCAGTACTTC. Translated, it gives CATSLTLLSYEQYF.

J is TRBJ2-7 and V is TRBV2, with D unresolved. CDR3 size: 14 residues. The germline V gene has CDR1 SNHLY and CDR2 FYNNEI. V was cut by 4 bases and J by 1 base, with 11 bases left in between. For the CDR3, the DNA is TGTGCCAGCAGTGCCGCACTCCAATCCTACGAGCAGTACTTC. It specifies CASSAALQSYEQYF.

The chain combines TRBV3-1 (or the pseudogene TRBV3-2) with TRBJ2-6, with TRBD1 matching over 8 bases. The junction had 7 bases not matched to a gene; V was cut back by 1 base and J by 2 bases. CDR3 length: 18 residues. From germline, CDR1 is LGHDT and CDR2 YNNKEL (reference sequence). The CDR3 region has the DNA TGTGCCAGCAGCCAAGGGAAGCAGGGGGCGCCTGGGGCCAACGTCCTGACTTTC. Protein product: CASSQGKQGAPGANVLTF.